This section outlines one T cell receptor (beta chain) sequence together with its context. The antigen this receptor binds is unknown. The sample holds no much larger clone one base away, and base qualities are not on file. The CDR3, cysteine through phenylalanine, is 16 amino acids long. Only CDR3 DNA remains: 48 bases, in frame from the first base. V and J are truncated by 3 bases and 5 bases respectively, leaving an intervening sequence of 18 bases. The sample comes from a study of post-analysis software for immune sequencing data (dated by TCRdb to the mid-2010s). For context, the study as a whole: The recorded disease courses included relapsing-remitting, secondary progressive and progressive-relapsing multiple sclerosis, and some patients had no subtype annotation. The patient repertoires were compared against approximately ten previously published healthy control repertoires obtained from donors aged 6 to 25 years. A subset of samples was prepared in parallel using single-end sample barcoding, then pooled and co-amplified after Illumina adapter ligation.

On the study overall, not on this receptor specifically: Strong co-clustering of samples prepared in the same batch was shown by direct clustering with F measure, prompting a batch-effect correction. Significantly higher frequencies in patients than in controls were found for roughly 5 TRBV segments, including TRBV5-6, TRBV5-1 and TRBV20-1. The multiple sclerosis patient group was slightly younger than the control group. Normalized Chao1 diversity was significantly lower in multiple sclerosis patients than controls, suggesting substantial peripheral T-cell clonal expansion.

To demonstrate the VDJtools post-analysis software, the study profiled TCR beta repertoires from the peripheral blood of about a dozen young patients with multiple sclerosis. The multiple sclerosis patients were children and adolescents between roughly 6 and 16 years of age. The library was built by means of PCR. TCRdb names Illumina HiSeq 2500 as the instrument used. To reduce PCR and sequencing biases, unique molecular identifiers were incorporated into the TCR beta cDNA libraries. Per 1 to 10 million input T cells, approximately 500,000 cDNA molecules were obtained, such that each molecule approximated one T cell. The patient libraries were prepared and sequenced with the same protocol used for the earlier healthy control dataset. Samples belonging to the same batch were prepared together, multiplexed and sequenced on a shared HiSeq lane. As for the original processing: Raw barcoded reads were processed with MIGEC, and single-read molecular identifier groups were discarded before consensus assembly and CDR3 extraction. VDJtools was used for post-analysis of the clonotype tables, with diversity normalized by down-sampling every dataset to the smallest sample size. In repertoire overlap clustering, CDR3 amino acid sequences, but not nucleotide sequences, were matched to correct batch-related cross-sample contamination. TCRdb's own reprocessing of the public reads used fastp at Q25 and MiXCR and kept productive beta chains. Entries that share a CDR3 protein sequence are merged under the most common genes and DNA. TCRdb, not the authors, supplied the V and J calls. The sample contains roughly 410,000 distinct CDR3 sequences, approximately 38% of them found a single time. Of the sample, under 15% falls within the top ten clones.

The sample taken for sequencing was blood. This TCR was sampled from a girl aged 10-17 years with multiple sclerosis. This receptor chain uses TRBV12-3 or TRBV12-4 and TRBJ2-3; a tentative D match to TRBD2 spans 5 bases. The sequenced DNA is TGTGCCAGCAGTTTTACCCGGGATTTCAAAGGAGATACGCAGTATTTT. This yields the protein CASSFTRDFKGDTQYF.